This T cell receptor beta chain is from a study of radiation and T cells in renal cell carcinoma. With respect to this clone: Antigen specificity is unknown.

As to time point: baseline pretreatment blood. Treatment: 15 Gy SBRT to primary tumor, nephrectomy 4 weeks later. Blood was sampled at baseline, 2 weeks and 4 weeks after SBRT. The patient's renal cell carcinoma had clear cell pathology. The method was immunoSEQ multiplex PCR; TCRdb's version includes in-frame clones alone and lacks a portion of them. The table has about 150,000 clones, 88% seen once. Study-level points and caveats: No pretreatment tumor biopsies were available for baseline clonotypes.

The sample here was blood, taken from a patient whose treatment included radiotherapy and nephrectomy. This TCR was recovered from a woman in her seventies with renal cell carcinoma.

The CDR3 coding sequence is TGTGCCAGCAGTCCGACAGGGGCTAACTATGGCTACACCTTC. Its protein product is CASSPTGANYGYTF. This rearrangement joins TRBV27 to TRBJ1-2, with TRBD1 identical over 8 bases. Germline lookup yields CDR1 MNHEY and CDR2 SMNVEV (reference sequence). The CDR3 covers 14 residues. V trimming: 5 bases; J trimming: 0 bases; junction bases outside the gene matches: 2.